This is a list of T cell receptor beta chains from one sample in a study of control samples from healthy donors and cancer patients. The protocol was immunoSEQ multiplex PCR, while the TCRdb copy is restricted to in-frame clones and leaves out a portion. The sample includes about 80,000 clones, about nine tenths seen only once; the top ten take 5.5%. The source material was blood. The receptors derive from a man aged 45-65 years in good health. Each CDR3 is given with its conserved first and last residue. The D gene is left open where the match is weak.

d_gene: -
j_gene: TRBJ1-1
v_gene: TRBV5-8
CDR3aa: CASSWSHNTEAFF

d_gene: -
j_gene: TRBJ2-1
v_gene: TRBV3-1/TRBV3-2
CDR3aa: CASSPVRLAVLGNEQFF

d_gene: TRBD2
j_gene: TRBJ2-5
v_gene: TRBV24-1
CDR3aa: CATSETVAGEWETQYF

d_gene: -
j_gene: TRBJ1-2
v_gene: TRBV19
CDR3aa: CASSIGVSSADAGYTF

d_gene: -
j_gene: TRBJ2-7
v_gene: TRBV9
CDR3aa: CASSGTGPYEQYF

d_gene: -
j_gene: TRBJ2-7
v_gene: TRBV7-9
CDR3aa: CASTKGGTASYEQYF

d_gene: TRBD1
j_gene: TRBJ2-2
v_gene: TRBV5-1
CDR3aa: CASSLEGQGRAGELFF

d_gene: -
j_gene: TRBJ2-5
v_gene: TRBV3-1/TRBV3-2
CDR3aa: CASSHGTLQETQYF

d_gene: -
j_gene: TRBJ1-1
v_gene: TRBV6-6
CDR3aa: CASSYAQGNTEAFF

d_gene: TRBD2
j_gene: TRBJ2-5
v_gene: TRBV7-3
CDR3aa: CASSKAGGYQETQYF

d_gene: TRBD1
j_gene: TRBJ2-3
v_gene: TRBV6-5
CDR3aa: CASSHRDRGIGTQYF

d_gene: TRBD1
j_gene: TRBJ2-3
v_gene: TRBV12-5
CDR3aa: CASGLVQRGRRIDTQYF

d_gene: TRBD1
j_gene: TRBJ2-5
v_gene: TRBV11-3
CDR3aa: CASSPGQGTETQYF

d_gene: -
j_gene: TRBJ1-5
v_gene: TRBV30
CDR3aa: CAWSLSGNQPQHF

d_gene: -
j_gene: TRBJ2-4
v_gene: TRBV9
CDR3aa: CASSAGSGNIQYF

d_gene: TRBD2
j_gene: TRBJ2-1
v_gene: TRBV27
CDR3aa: CATVGTRTGNEQFF

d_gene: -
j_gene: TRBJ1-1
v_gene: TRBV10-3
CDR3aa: CAISDIEGNTEAFF

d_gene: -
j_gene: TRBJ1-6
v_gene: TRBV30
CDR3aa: CAWSSNRAAYNSPLHF

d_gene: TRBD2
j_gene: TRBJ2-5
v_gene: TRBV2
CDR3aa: CASSAVIAGGQYF

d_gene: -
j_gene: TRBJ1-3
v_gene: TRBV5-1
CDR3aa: CASSLVGNGNTIYF

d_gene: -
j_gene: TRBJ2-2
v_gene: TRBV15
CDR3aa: CATSRDGNTGELFF

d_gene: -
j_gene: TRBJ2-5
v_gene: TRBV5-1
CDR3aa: CASSSGRAQGETQYF

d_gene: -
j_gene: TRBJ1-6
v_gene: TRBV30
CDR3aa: CAWIGSSYNSPLHF

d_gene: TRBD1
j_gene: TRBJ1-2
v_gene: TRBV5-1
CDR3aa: CASSSDRAPNYGYTF

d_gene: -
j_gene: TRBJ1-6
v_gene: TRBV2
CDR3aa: CASSDGDSSYNSPLHF

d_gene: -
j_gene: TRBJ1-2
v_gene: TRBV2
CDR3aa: CATTAGRLTDYGYTF

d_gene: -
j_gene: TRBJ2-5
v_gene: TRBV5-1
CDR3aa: CASSLAGMETQYF

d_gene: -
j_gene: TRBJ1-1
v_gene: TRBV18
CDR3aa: CASSLPGTENTEAFF